This is a list of T cell receptor beta chains from one sample in a study of shared clonotypes between healthy human individuals. Repertoires were generated with immunoSEQ multiplex PCR, while TCRdb's copy carries only in-frame clones and drops some. The sample comprises roughly 2.1 million clones, around 93% of which are singletons, and about 1.8% rests with the top ten. The specimen was naive CD8+ T cells from PBMCs. These receptors all stem from a man aged 18-30 years in good health. Some clones in this sample may be carry-over from other donors' samples. Both conserved end residues are part of each CDR3. A D gene is named only where the DNA matches it firmly. Expanded clones are given a class, and other clones once, few, many or no size at all.

v_call: TRBV7-9
j_call: TRBJ1-2
d_call: -
clone_size: -
cdr3_nt: TGTGCCAGCTCGGGGGTCTATGGGGGCTACACCTTC
cdr3_aa: CASSGVYGGYTF

v_call: TRBV7-3
j_call: TRBJ2-1
d_call: -
clone_size: -
cdr3_nt: TGTGCCAGCAGCTTAGTGGCGGGGCCCTACAATGAGCAGTTCTTC
cdr3_aa: CASSLVAGPYNEQFF

v_call: TRBV6-5
j_call: TRBJ2-3
d_call: -
clone_size: once
cdr3_nt: TGTGCCAGCAGTTACTCATCGCAGGATAGCACAGATACGCAGTATTTT
cdr3_aa: CASSYSSQDSTDTQYF

v_call: TRBV18
j_call: TRBJ2-2
d_call: TRBD1
clone_size: -
cdr3_nt: TGTGCCAGCTCACCCGACACAGGGGGCCTTAGCACCGGGGAGCTGTTTTTT
cdr3_aa: CASSPDTGGLSTGELFF

v_call: TRBV7-6
j_call: TRBJ2-1
d_call: TRBD2
clone_size: -
cdr3_nt: TGTGCCAGCAGCTTATCTCCCGGGACTAGTGTCGACGAGCAGTTCTTC
cdr3_aa: CASSLSPGTSVDEQFF

v_call: TRBV5-6
j_call: TRBJ1-5
d_call: TRBD1
clone_size: -
cdr3_nt: TGTGCCAGCAGCCCGGGACAGGGGTCGAGCAATCAGCCCCAGCATTTT
cdr3_aa: CASSPGQGSSNQPQHF

v_call: TRBV9
j_call: TRBJ2-7
d_call: TRBD1
clone_size: -
cdr3_nt: TGTGCCAGCAGCGCGTCCGGGACAGGGTCCGACGAGCAGTACTTC
cdr3_aa: CASSASGTGSDEQYF

v_call: TRBV7-8
j_call: TRBJ2-1
d_call: TRBD2
clone_size: -
cdr3_nt: TGTGCCAGCAGGGAGACTAGCGGGAACTACTACAATGAGCAGTTCTTC
cdr3_aa: CASRETSGNYYNEQFF

v_call: TRBV5-6
j_call: TRBJ2-2
d_call: -
clone_size: once
cdr3_nt: TGTGCCAGTGCAAGGGGAAACGGGGAGCTGTTTTTT
cdr3_aa: CASARGNGELFF

v_call: TRBV29-1
j_call: TRBJ2-5
d_call: -
clone_size: -
cdr3_nt: TGCAGCGTTGAGTCGACAGGCGAGACCCAGTACTTC
cdr3_aa: CSVESTGETQYF

v_call: TRBV19
j_call: TRBJ2-3
d_call: TRBD2
clone_size: -
cdr3_nt: TGTGCCAGTAGTCGTCTAGCGGGGTCGGGCCCAGATACGCAGTATTTT
cdr3_aa: CASSRLAGSGPDTQYF

v_call: TRBV5-8
j_call: TRBJ2-5
d_call: -
clone_size: -
cdr3_nt: TGTGCCAGCAGCTTGTGGACAGAAGAGACCCAGTACTTC
cdr3_aa: CASSLWTEETQYF

v_call: TRBV5-1
j_call: TRBJ2-7
d_call: TRBD2
clone_size: -
cdr3_nt: TGCGCCAGCAGCTTGTTTGTAGCGGGAGGAACCTACGAGCAGTACTTC
cdr3_aa: CASSLFVAGGTYEQYF

v_call: TRBV14
j_call: TRBJ2-7
d_call: TRBD2
clone_size: -
cdr3_nt: TGTGCCAGCAGCCCGCTAGCGGGGGCCTACGAGCAGTACTTC
cdr3_aa: CASSPLAGAYEQYF

v_call: TRBV19
j_call: TRBJ2-1
d_call: TRBD2
clone_size: -
cdr3_nt: TGTGCCAGTTTTCCTGGCGGGAGGGTTACCCAGGGGCAGTTCTTC
cdr3_aa: CASFPGGRVTQGQFF

v_call: TRBV5-8
j_call: TRBJ2-1
d_call: TRBD2
clone_size: -
cdr3_nt: TGTGCCAGCAGCTTGATCATAGCGGGAGAGTACAATGAGCAGTTCTTC
cdr3_aa: CASSLIIAGEYNEQFF

v_call: TRBV6-5
j_call: TRBJ1-1
d_call: -
clone_size: -
cdr3_nt: TGTGCCAGCAGTTACTCCGCGACAGCCAACACTGAAGCTTTCTTT
cdr3_aa: CASSYSATANTEAFF

v_call: TRBV19
j_call: TRBJ2-1
d_call: -
clone_size: -
cdr3_nt: TGTGCCAGCGCGGACGGCTACAATGAGCAGTTCTTC
cdr3_aa: CASADGYNEQFF

v_call: TRBV5-1
j_call: TRBJ2-1
d_call: TRBD2
clone_size: once
cdr3_nt: TGCGCCAGCAGCTTCGGGGGGGATGAGCAGTTCTTC
cdr3_aa: CASSFGGDEQFF

v_call: TRBV28
j_call: TRBJ2-7
d_call: -
clone_size: -
cdr3_nt: TGTGCCAGCAGTCGGTTATATGACAATCAGGGTGCCTACGAGCAGTACTTC
cdr3_aa: CASSRLYDNQGAYEQYF

v_call: TRBV6-5
j_call: TRBJ2-2
d_call: -
clone_size: -
cdr3_nt: TGTGCCAGCAGTTACGGTTCGATCAACACCGGGGAGCTGTTTTTT
cdr3_aa: CASSYGSINTGELFF

v_call: TRBV6-6
j_call: TRBJ1-2
d_call: -
clone_size: -
cdr3_nt: TGTGCCAGCAGTTACTCGAAAGGAGGCGGGTACTATGGCTACACCTTC
cdr3_aa: CASSYSKGGGYYGYTF

v_call: TRBV7-8
j_call: TRBJ1-5
d_call: -
clone_size: -
cdr3_nt: TGTGCCAGCAGCTTAAATCGCAGACACCAGAATCAGCCCCAGCATTTT
cdr3_aa: CASSLNRRHQNQPQHF

v_call: TRBV27
j_call: TRBJ1-1
d_call: -
clone_size: -
cdr3_nt: TGTGCCAGCAGTTTATCTTCACGGGGCACTGAAGCTTTCTTT
cdr3_aa: CASSLSSRGTEAFF

v_call: TRBV6-1
j_call: TRBJ1-1
d_call: TRBD1
clone_size: few
cdr3_nt: TGTGCCAGCAGCCAACGACAGGGGGTGACTGAAGCTTTCTTT
cdr3_aa: CASSQRQGVTEAFF

v_call: TRBV19
j_call: TRBJ1-5
d_call: -
clone_size: few
cdr3_nt: TGTGCCAGTAGTTCGGGTCGGGGGCGTGATAGCAATCAGCCCCAGCATTTT
cdr3_aa: CASSSGRGRDSNQPQHF

v_call: TRBV7-9
j_call: TRBJ2-2
d_call: TRBD2
clone_size: -
cdr3_nt: TGTGCCAGCAGCTTTAATAGCGGGAGGCCCCGAGGCACCGGGGAGCTGTTTTTT
cdr3_aa: CASSFNSGRPRGTGELFF

v_call: TRBV15
j_call: TRBJ2-5
d_call: -
clone_size: once
cdr3_nt: TGTGCCACCAGCAGAGGGGAGGAGACCCAGTACTTC
cdr3_aa: CATSRGEETQYF

v_call: TRBV11-2
j_call: TRBJ2-5
d_call: -
clone_size: -
cdr3_nt: TGTGCCAGCAGCTTAGAAGAAGAGACCCAGTACTTC
cdr3_aa: CASSLEEETQYF

v_call: TRBV5-4
j_call: TRBJ2-1
d_call: TRBD1
clone_size: -
cdr3_nt: TGTGCCAGCAGCTTGGCCCGGGAACAGGGGGCTTATGAGCAGTTCTTC
cdr3_aa: CASSLAREQGAYEQFF

v_call: TRBV7-8
j_call: TRBJ1-5
d_call: TRBD1
clone_size: -
cdr3_nt: TGTGCCAGCAGCTCGGACAGGGGTCATCAGCCCCAGCATTTT
cdr3_aa: CASSSDRGHQPQHF

v_call: TRBV9
j_call: TRBJ2-3
d_call: -
clone_size: -
cdr3_nt: TGTGCCAGCAGCGTAGGGGGGAGTAGCACAGATACGCAGTATTTT
cdr3_aa: CASSVGGSSTDTQYF

v_call: TRBV7-3
j_call: TRBJ2-3
d_call: -
clone_size: -
cdr3_nt: TGTGCCAGCAGCCCGCTCGGGGATACGCAGTATTTT
cdr3_aa: CASSPLGDTQYF

v_call: TRBV10-3
j_call: TRBJ2-3
d_call: -
clone_size: -
cdr3_nt: TGTGCCATCGCTTTCGGGGTTGCAGGGTTTGCAGATACGCAGTATTTT
cdr3_aa: CAIAFGVAGFADTQYF

v_call: TRBV27
j_call: TRBJ1-5
d_call: -
clone_size: -
cdr3_nt: TGTGCCAGCGGTCCAAGACAGGTTAGCAATCAGCCCCAGCATTTT
cdr3_aa: CASGPRQVSNQPQHF

v_call: TRBV20-1
j_call: TRBJ2-1
d_call: -
clone_size: -
cdr3_nt: TGCAGTCTGTCCTACAATGAGCAGTTCTTC
cdr3_aa: CSLSYNEQFF

v_call: TRBV19
j_call: TRBJ2-1
d_call: TRBD2
clone_size: -
cdr3_nt: TGTGCCAGTAGTATAGTGGCGAGCGGGAGCGGTGAGCAGTTCTTC
cdr3_aa: CASSIVASGSGEQFF

v_call: TRBV9
j_call: TRBJ2-7
d_call: -
clone_size: -
cdr3_nt: TGTGCCAGCAGCCCGAGCCCTAGCGTCCACTACGAGCAGTACTTC
cdr3_aa: CASSPSPSVHYEQYF

v_call: TRBV7-2
j_call: TRBJ2-7
d_call: -
clone_size: -
cdr3_nt: TGTGCCAGCAGCTTCAGTCCCTACGAGCAGTACTTC
cdr3_aa: CASSFSPYEQYF

v_call: TRBV30
j_call: TRBJ1-1
d_call: -
clone_size: -
cdr3_nt: TGTGCCTGGAGTCTAATGGGGTCCACTGAAGCTTTCTTT
cdr3_aa: CAWSLMGSTEAFF

v_call: TRBV11-2
j_call: TRBJ1-1
d_call: -
clone_size: once
cdr3_nt: TGTGCCAGCAGCCCCAGGGTGGACACTGAAGCTTTCTTT
cdr3_aa: CASSPRVDTEAFF

v_call: TRBV6-1
j_call: TRBJ1-1
d_call: -
clone_size: few
cdr3_nt: TGTGCCACTACAGGGTGGGAGGATCCTGAAGCTTTCTTT
cdr3_aa: CATTGWEDPEAFF

v_call: TRBV30
j_call: TRBJ2-7
d_call: -
clone_size: -
cdr3_nt: TGTGCCTGGAGTCCAACGGGAAACCCAGCCTACGAGCAGTACTTC
cdr3_aa: CAWSPTGNPAYEQYF

v_call: TRBV29-1
j_call: TRBJ2-7
d_call: TRBD1
clone_size: -
cdr3_nt: TGCAGCGTAGTGACAGGGCCCGGCGAGCAGTACTTC
cdr3_aa: CSVVTGPGEQYF

v_call: TRBV7-6
j_call: TRBJ2-7
d_call: -
clone_size: -
cdr3_nt: TGTGCCAGCACCACCCACCCACGGGGACAATCGGACTACGAGCAGTACTTC
cdr3_aa: CASTTHPRGQSDYEQYF

v_call: TRBV6-6
j_call: TRBJ2-4
d_call: TRBD1
clone_size: -
cdr3_nt: TGTGCCAGCAGTTGGACAGGGGTGGCCAAAAACATTCAGTACTTC
cdr3_aa: CASSWTGVAKNIQYF

v_call: TRBV5-6
j_call: TRBJ2-3
d_call: TRBD2
clone_size: -
cdr3_nt: TGTGCCAGCAGCCTCGGCGGGAGTCCAGATACGCAGTATTTT
cdr3_aa: CASSLGGSPDTQYF

v_call: TRBV28
j_call: TRBJ2-2
d_call: -
clone_size: once
cdr3_nt: TGTGCCAGCAGTTTGTCGGACACCGGGGAGCTGTTTTTT
cdr3_aa: CASSLSDTGELFF

v_call: TRBV28
j_call: TRBJ2-7
d_call: -
clone_size: -
cdr3_nt: TGTGTCTCCAAACAGGGCGACGAGCAGTACTTC
cdr3_aa: CVSKQGDEQYF

v_call: TRBV11-2
j_call: TRBJ1-1
d_call: -
clone_size: -
cdr3_nt: TGTGCCAGCACCCAACCCCGGGTTAGCCTCCCGAACACTGAAGCTTTCTTT
cdr3_aa: CASTQPRVSLPNTEAFF

v_call: TRBV5-6
j_call: TRBJ2-1
d_call: TRBD1
clone_size: -
cdr3_nt: TGTGCCAGCAGCTTGGGACAGGGGGGTCCTTGGCAGTTCTTC
cdr3_aa: CASSLGQGGPWQFF

v_call: TRBV19
j_call: TRBJ1-1
d_call: -
clone_size: once
cdr3_nt: TGTGCCAGTACCACCCGGACGGTAGGGGAACTTAACGCTGAAGCTTTCTTT
cdr3_aa: CASTTRTVGELNAEAFF